The 25 T cell receptor beta chains listed next were all sequenced from one sample in a study of blood T cell repertoires in COVID-19. Assay: immunoSEQ multiplex PCR; the TCRdb copy retains only in-frame clones and omits some. Of about 30,000 clones in the sample, 80% to 90% were seen once. The source material was peripheral blood. The receptors derive from an elderly man with acute or convalescent COVID-19.

The rearrangement uses TRBV11-2 and TRBJ2-7; TRBD1 matches at 9 bases. V lost 2 bases and J lost 7; bases outside the gene matches: 9. This CDR3 has 15 residues. Germline V gives CDR1 SGHAT, CDR2 FQNNGV. CDR3 nucleotides: TGTGCCAGCAGCTTATCCACCGGGACAGGGAGGGAGCAGTACTTC. Protein sequence: CASSLSTGTGREQYF. The whole variable domain, remainder taken from reference TRBV11-2 and TRBJ2-7, is EAGVAQSPRYKIIEKRQSVAFWCNPISGHATLYWYQQILGQGPKLLIQFQNNGVVDDSQLPKDRFSAERLKGVDSTLKIQPAKLEDSAVYLCASSLSTGTGREQYFGPGTRLTVT.

This clone was detected a few times. This chain uses TRBV7-2 with TRBJ1-2; unclear D gene. Germline lookup yields CDR1 SGHTA and CDR2 FQGNSA. V shed 5 bases and J shed 2 bases, with 6 bases lying between them. CDR3 length: 12 amino acids. CDR3 protein: CASSPSNYGYTF. In DNA form, the CDR3 reads TGTGCCAGCAGCCCATCAAACTATGGCTACACCTTC.

The gene calls are TRBV19 and TRBJ2-3; unclear D gene. The V end lost 3 bases, the J end lost 2 bases, and 6 bases lay between the germline ends. The CDR3 consists of 13 residues. CDR1 and CDR2 from the germline V gene are LNHDA and SQIVND (reference sequence). The CDR3 DNA reads as TGTGCCAGTAGTATGGGCTACACAGATACGCAGTATTTT. This codes for CASSMGYTDTQYF. The full variable domain, rest sourced from reference TRBV19 and TRBJ2-3, is DGGITQSPKYLFRKEGQNVTLSCEQNLNHDAMYWYRQDPGQGLRLIYYSQIVNDFQKGDIAEGYSVSREKKESFPLTVTSAQKNPTAFYLCASSMGYTDTQYFGPGTRLTVL.

The chain links TRBV29-1 to TRBJ1-1, with D uncertain. Trimming shortened V by 7 bases and J by 2 bases, and 11 bases separated the two germline ends. The germline V gene encodes CDR1 SQVTM and CDR2 ANQGSEA. The CDR3 is 12 residues long. For the CDR3, the DNA is TGCAGCGCTTCGAGAAGCAACACTGAAGCTTTCTTT. Its translation: CSASRSNTEAFF.

This chain uses TRBV9 with TRBJ1-3; no reliable D call. Trimming removed 3 bases at V and 2 bases at J, with 15 bases between. Germline V gene lookup returns CDR1 SGDLS and CDR2 YYNGEE. The CDR3 runs to 16 residues. This chain's CDR3 is CASSGASGGTGNTIYF. The CDR3 region has the DNA TGTGCCAGCAGCGGGGCCTCCGGCGGGACTGGAAACACCATATATTTT.

This clone was recorded once. This chain links TRBV5-1 with TRBJ1-6; D uncertain. CDR3 length equals 12 residues. The germline V and J ends were trimmed by 4 bases and 7 bases, with 6 bases remaining between them. CDR1 is SGHRS, CDR2 YFSETQ, per germline. The CDR3, as DNA: TGCGCCAGCAGCCAGATCAATTCACCCCTCCACTTT. Protein product: CASSQINSPLHF.

The genes are TRBV5-1 and TRBJ2-1; 15 positions match TRBD2. V gave up 0 bases and J gave up 7 bases; unmatched junction bases: 2. CDR1 is SGHRS and CDR2 is YFSETQ in the germline V gene. CDR3 length: 16 residues. CDR3 in amino acids: CASSLGGTSGGNEQFF. The CDR3 DNA is TGCGCCAGCAGCTTGGGAGGGACTAGCGGGGGGAATGAGCAGTTCTTC.

V is TRBV7-6 and J is TRBJ2-3; tentative D call: TRBD1 (6 bases). Germline V gene sequence: CDR1 SGHVS, CDR2 FNYEAQ. V was pared by 2 bases and J by 1 base, with 16 bases between. The CDR3 covers 17 residues. For the CDR3, the DNA is TGTGCCAGCAGCTTACGGTACGCTCACAGGGGCACAGATACGCAGTATTTT. The encoded protein is CASSLRYAHRGTDTQYF. The full variable domain, rest sourced from reference TRBV7-6 and TRBJ2-3, is GAGVSQSPRYKVTKRGQDVALRCDPISGHVSLYWYRQALGQGPEFLTYFNYEAQQDKSGLPNDRFSAERPEGSISTLTIQRTEQRDSAMYRCASSLRYAHRGTDTQYFGPGTRLTVL.

The rearrangement uses TRBV3-1 (or the pseudogene TRBV3-2) and TRBJ1-2, with 8 nucleotides matching TRBD1. This CDR3 region has 16 residues. CDR1 and CDR2 from the germline V gene are LGHDT and YNNKEL (reference sequence). The V and J ends lost 4 bases and 7 bases, in that order; junction bases with no gene match: 14. The CDR3 DNA follows: TGTGCCAGCAGCCTCAACGTAGGGCAGGGGGCGGGTGGCTACACCTTC. Protein: CASSLNVGQGAGGYTF.

This chain uses TRBV18 with TRBJ1-6; 8 nucleotides agree with TRBD1. The CDR3 is 15 residues long. V was pared by 5 bases and J by 2 bases, with 2 bases of the junction left unmatched. Germline V CDR1 and CDR2: KGHSH, LQKENI. The CDR3 region has the DNA TGTGCCAGCTCAGAACAGGGGGCCTATAATTCACCCCTCCACTTT. It yields the protein CASSEQGAYNSPLHF.

This clone was recorded only once. The chain couples TRBV4-1 to TRBJ1-4, with TRBD1 as a possible D gene (6 bases). V gave up 4 bases and J gave up 6 bases, with 15 bases separating them. CDR3 size: 15 residues. The germline V gene encodes CDR1 MGHRA and CDR2 YSYEKL. This CDR3 reads CASSRLQGVDEKLFF. The CDR3 DNA reads as TGCGCCAGCAGCCGACTACAGGGTGTTGATGAAAAACTGTTTTTT.

The chain employs TRBV21-1 and TRBJ2-7; the table's D call of TRBD1 was not tested on the DNA. TRBV21-1 is given as a pseudogene. The CDR3 is made up of 18 amino acids. CDR3 DNA sequence: TGTGCCAGCAGCAGAAATAGGGCCCGGGACAGAGTCTCCTACGAGCAGTACTTC. Encoded protein: CASSRNRARDRVSYEQYF.

The rearrangement uses TRBV4-2 and TRBJ2-3, with 14 nucleotides matching TRBD2. The CDR3 has 16 residues. Trimming cost V 4 bases and J 5 bases; bases outside gene matches: 5. The germline V gene has CDR1 LGHNA and CDR2 YNFKEQ. CDR3: CASSRGLAGAEDTQYF. The CDR3 DNA is TGTGCCAGCAGCCGGGGACTAGCGGGGGCGGAAGATACGCAGTATTTT.

The chain is built from TRBV7-3 and TRBJ2-1; a weak D match, TRBD2 (6 bases). With 5 bases removed from V and 3 bases from J, the gap between germline ends came to 11 bases. The CDR3 sequence is 14 residues long. CDR1 is SGHTA, CDR2 FQGTGA, per germline. CDR3 sequence: CASSEFGGYNEQFF. The CDR3 coding sequence is TGTGCCAGCAGCGAGTTCGGGGGCTACAATGAGCAGTTCTTC.

This clone was detected only once. The gene calls are TRBV11-2 and TRBJ1-2, with TRBD1 as a possible D gene (6 bases). In germline, CDR1 is SGHAT, CDR2 FQNNGV. The CDR3 runs to 15 residues. The V and J ends lost 5 bases and 3 bases respectively, with 16 bases between them. The CDR3 sequence is CASSRTGTSYYGYTF. The CDR3 region has the DNA TGTGCCAGCAGCCGAACAGGGACATCCTACTATGGCTACACCTTC.

This clone was found a few times. The rearrangement uses TRBV27 and TRBJ1-2, with 11 nucleotides matching TRBD1. This CDR3 is built from 15 residues. CDR1 MNHEY and CDR2 SMNVEV come from the germline V gene (reference sequence). V gave up 4 bases and J gave up 7 bases; unmatched junction bases: 8. CDR3 sequence: CASSSWTGGEGGYTF. In DNA, the CDR3 is TGTGCCAGCAGTTCCTGGACAGGGGGCGAAGGTGGCTACACCTTC.

V is TRBV5-1 and J is TRBJ1-2, with 7 bases lining up with TRBD1. Germline CDR1 reads SGHRS; CDR2 reads YFSETQ. CDR3 length: 13 residues. V shed 0 bases, J shed 7 bases, and the junction held 3 bases outside the gene matches. CDR3 sequence reads: CASSLEGGGGYTF. The CDR3, as DNA: TGCGCCAGCAGCTTGGAAGGGGGCGGTGGCTACACCTTC.

This chain links TRBV7-2 with TRBJ2-3; 8 bases line up with TRBD2. The CDR3 extends over 14 amino acids. Per the germline V gene, CDR1 is SGHTA and CDR2 is FQGNSA. The V segment lost 4 bases and the J segment 6 bases; nucleotides outside the gene matches: 6. CDR3 in DNA: TGTGCCAGCAGCTCAGGACTAGCTGGGGATACGCAGTATTTT. This codes for CASSSGLAGDTQYF. The entire variable domain, with the rest obtained from reference TRBV7-2 and TRBJ2-3, is as follows: GAGVSQSPSNKVTEKGKDVELRCDPISGHTALYWYRQSLGQGLEFLIYFQGNSAPDKSGLPSDRFSAERTGGSVSTLTIQRTQQEDSAVYLCASSSGLAGDTQYFGPGTRLTVL.

This clone was seen just once. The V call is TRBV19, the J call TRBJ2-7, with a possible D match to TRBD1 (6 bases). Germline CDR1 LNHDA, CDR2 SQIVND (reference sequence). There are 15 residues in the CDR3. V was pared by 2 bases and J by 6 bases, with 17 bases between. The CDR3 is CASSIRSQGEAEQYF. DNA for the CDR3: TGTGCCAGTAGTATACGTTCACAGGGCGAGGCCGAGCAGTACTTC.

The chain recombines TRBV2 with TRBJ2-7; D gene unclear. V lost 6 bases and J lost 3, with 9 bases in between. Germline CDR1 is SNHLY and CDR2 is FYNNEI. This CDR3 region has 12 residues. For the CDR3, the DNA is TGTGCCAGCAGACAAGAAAACTACGAGCAGTACTTC. The encoded protein is CASRQENYEQYF.

The chain uses TRBV5-1 and TRBJ2-5; tentative D call: TRBD2 (6 bases). V was trimmed by 0 bases and J by 0 bases, leaving 15 bases between them. Per the germline V gene, CDR1 is SGHRS and CDR2 is YFSETQ. CDR3 length: 17 residues. The CDR3 DNA follows: TGCGCCAGCAGCTTGGGGGTCGCGGGGTTGGACCAAGAGACCCAGTACTTC. Amino acid sequence: CASSLGVAGLDQETQYF.

The V call is TRBV18, the J call TRBJ2-2; TRBD2 is a possible D gene (5 bases). Trimming removed 3 bases at V and 4 bases at J, with 21 bases between. The CDR3 totals 18 residues. Germline values: CDR1 KGHSH, CDR2 LQKENI. The CDR3 sequence is CASSPQVWGAPGTGELFF. DNA for the CDR3: TGTGCCAGCTCACCGCAAGTATGGGGAGCCCCGGGCACCGGGGAGCTGTTTTTT.

The sample holds one count of this clone. The V and J genes are TRBV12-5 and TRBJ1-1; weak D call: TRBD1 (5 bases). CDR1 and CDR2 (germline): LGHNT, FRNRAP. V shed 2 bases and J shed 7 bases, with 11 bases lying between them. The CDR3 covers 13 residues. The CDR3 sequence: CASGLSGIDEAFF. Here the CDR3 DNA reads TGTGCTAGTGGTTTGTCAGGGATCGATGAAGCTTTCTTT.

The rearrangement uses TRBV5-5 and TRBJ2-1, with 10 bases lining up with TRBD2. The CDR3 contains 16 residues. Germline V gives CDR1 SGHKS, CDR2 YYEKEE (reference sequence). V lost 4 bases and J lost 3; bases outside the gene matches: 7. The CDR3 loop is CASSSGGANIYNEQFF. DNA for the CDR3: TGTGCCAGCAGCAGCGGGGGGGCCAATATCTACAATGAGCAGTTCTTC.

This chain connects TRBV27 to TRBJ2-1; weak D call: TRBD1 (6 bases). V was clipped by 5 bases and J by 1 base, with 12 bases between them. There are 15 residues in the CDR3. CDR1 MNHEY and CDR2 SMNVEV come from the germline V gene (reference sequence). The CDR3 region is CASSTNRESYNEQFF. The CDR3 DNA reads as TGTGCCAGCAGTACCAACAGGGAATCCTACAATGAGCAGTTCTTC.